Presented here are 30 T cell receptor beta chains from one specimen sequenced in a study of cytomegalovirus exposure and HLA in healthy donors (TCRdb year 2017). Library preparation employed the immunoSEQ multiplex PCR assay. The multiplex PCR relied on a mix of 60 forward primers for TCR Vbeta segments and 13 reverse primers for TCR Jbeta segments. Entries here come from immuneACCESS through TCRdb and include only in-frame sequences with V and J called. Some clones fail to appear in such tables; in the studies checked, an unresolved V gene covers under half of the shortfall, and the cause of the remainder is unknown. This sample has 130,000 to 150,000 clones in its table, and about 80% of those were observed once. The ten largest clones represent roughly 1.2% of the sample. Sequenced input: PBMCs. The origin of the receptors is a male donor in good health and CMV-seropositive.

This sequence joins TRBV6-1 and TRBJ2-7, with 8 bases aligning to TRBD1. After removal of 5 bases from V and 4 bases from J, the junction contained 7 bases not matched to a gene. The CDR3 covers 14 residues. The germline V gene has CDR1 MNHNS and CDR2 SASEGT. CDR3 in DNA: TGTGCCAGCAGTAGGAATACAGGGGGATACGAGCAGTACTTC. As protein: CASSRNTGGYEQYF.

The chain couples TRBV4-1 to TRBJ1-5; 8 bases fit TRBD1. The CDR3 length is 14 residues. Germline trimming cut 7 bases from V and 2 bases from J; bases unmatched to any gene: 4. Germline V gene data show CDR1 as MGHRA and CDR2 as YSYEKL. The CDR3 nucleotides are TGCGCCAGCAACCCGGGACAGGGCAATCAGCCCCAGCATTTT. It specifies CASNPGQGNQPQHF.

The V gene is TRBV10-2, the J gene TRBJ2-4; 15 bases match TRBD2. CDR3 length equals 15 residues. Trimming took 4 bases from V and 5 from J; bases not matched to a gene: 0. CDR1 WSHSY and CDR2 SAAADI come from the germline V gene. CDR3 protein: CASSGTSGGENIQYF. The CDR3 DNA reads TGCGCCAGCAGTGGGACTAGCGGGGGGGAAAACATTCAGTACTTC.

The chain has TRBV6-6 and TRBJ2-7, with D possibly TRBD2 on 5 matching bases. The CDR3 runs 12 residues. The V and J ends lost 7 bases and 6 bases respectively, with 13 bases between them. Looked up from germline, CDR1 is MNHNY and CDR2 is SVGAGI (reference sequence). This chain's CDR3 is CASTGSISEQYF. The DNA for the CDR3 is TGTGCCAGCACGGGGAGTATAAGCGAGCAGTACTTC.

This clone showed up just a few times. The chain carries TRBV11-1 and TRBJ2-7, with 8 bases lining up with TRBD1. Looked up from germline, CDR1 is SGHAT and CDR2 is FQDESV (reference sequence). With V trimmed by 3 bases and J by 4 bases, 5 bases remained unmatched. This CDR3 is 14 amino acids long. The CDR3 protein is CASSFGQGRYEQYF. The CDR3, as DNA: TGTGCCAGCAGCTTCGGACAGGGTCGGTACGAGCAGTACTTC.

This sequence joins TRBV5-6 and TRBJ2-1; TRBD1 aligns across 9 bases. Germline CDR1 reads SGHDT; CDR2 reads YYEEEE. Losses at the gene ends were 0 bases for V and 7 bases for J; bases not matched to a gene: 5. This CDR3 comprises 15 residues. In DNA form, the CDR3 reads TGTGCCAGCAGCTTGGGGGACAGGGACCCGAATGAGCAGTTCTTC. This gives the protein CASSLGDRDPNEQFF.

V usage is TRBV19 and J usage is TRBJ2-7; tentative D call: TRBD1 (6 bases). Between the trimmed V and J ends, which lost 7 bases and 0 bases, there was a span of 13 bases. The germline gives CDR1 LNHDA, CDR2 SQIVND (reference sequence). The CDR3 loop spans 14 amino acids. CDR3 loop: CASKTTGTSYEQYF. CDR3 coding DNA: TGTGCCAGTAAAACGACAGGAACCTCCTACGAGCAGTACTTC.

The chain uses TRBV28 and TRBJ2-7; TRBD1 matches at 8 bases. The CDR3 consists of 15 residues. The junction had 10 bases not matched to a gene; V was cut back by 7 bases and J by 2 bases. CDR1 is MDHEN and CDR2 is SYDVKM in the germline V gene. The CDR3 sequence: CASTPTGGSPYEQYF. CDR3 coding DNA: TGTGCCAGCACCCCTACAGGGGGGTCCCCCTACGAGCAGTACTTC.

The chain couples TRBV11-2 to TRBJ2-1, with TRBD2 matching 10 bases. The CDR3 covers 18 residues. Germline V gene sequence: CDR1 SGHAT, CDR2 FQNNGV. J gave up 0 bases and V 5 bases, and 10 bases lay outside the gene matches. The DNA of the CDR3 is TGTGCCAGCAGCAAGACTAGCGGGCCACTAAGCTCCTACAATGAGCAGTTCTTC. It encodes CASSKTSGPLSSYNEQFF.

The chain recombines TRBV7-9 with TRBJ2-3; TRBD2 matches 8 bases. The CDR3 spans 13 residues. Germline V CDR1 and CDR2: SEHNR, FQNEAQ (reference sequence). The V and J ends lost 5 bases and 5 bases, in that order; junction bases with no gene match: 3. CDR3 residues: CASSPAGGDTQYF. The DNA of the CDR3 is TGTGCCAGCAGCCCCGCGGGGGGAGATACGCAGTATTTT.

A few counts support this clone. V and J are TRBV9 and TRBJ2-7; 8 nucleotides line up with TRBD2. Germline V lookup: CDR1 SGDLS, CDR2 YYNGEE. After removal of 1 base from V and 3 bases from J, the junction contained 3 bases not matched to a gene. The CDR3 is made up of 14 amino acids. Written as DNA, the CDR3 is TGTGCCAGCAGCGTAAGCGGGAGTAACTACGAGCAGTACTTC. Amino acids: CASSVSGSNYEQYF.

This sequence joins TRBV7-8 and TRBJ2-3; 9 bases agree with TRBD2. Trimming at V came to 4 bases and at J to 1 base, leaving 15 bases not matched to a gene. The CDR3 totals 19 residues. CDR1 is SGHVS and CDR2 is FQNEAQ in the germline V gene. Written as DNA, the CDR3 is TGTGCCAGCAGCTACCGGGCTAGCGGGACCTTGGGGGGCACAGATACGCAGTATTTT. Residues: CASSYRASGTLGGTDTQYF.

The V call is TRBV5-4, the J call TRBJ1-2; 8 nucleotides match TRBD1. The CDR3 is 16 amino acids. The V segment lost 3 bases and the J segment 6 bases; nucleotides outside the gene matches: 13. CDR1 is SGHNT, CDR2 YYREEE, per germline (reference sequence). The CDR3 is CASSSYQQGGIDGYTF. The CDR3 DNA reads TGTGCCAGCAGCTCATACCAACAGGGGGGGATCGATGGCTACACCTTC.

J is TRBJ2-7 and V is TRBV19, with 12 nucleotides matching TRBD1. V trimming: 5 bases; J trimming: 5 bases; junction bases outside the gene matches: 4. This CDR3 region has 14 residues. Per the germline V gene, CDR1 is LNHDA and CDR2 is SQIVND (reference sequence). CDR3: CASSVGTGGDEQYF. CDR3 nucleotides: TGTGCCAGTAGTGTCGGGACAGGGGGCGACGAGCAGTACTTC.

The gene calls are TRBV13 and TRBJ1-3; 8 bases match TRBD1. The CDR3 runs to 18 residues. The germline V gene has CDR1 PRHDT and CDR2 FYEKMQ (reference sequence). Trimming removed 6 bases from V and 0 bases from J; junction bases left unmatched: 13. The CDR3 sequence is CASSPTGTGFSSGNTIYF. CDR3 DNA: TGTGCCAGCAGTCCTACCGGGACAGGCTTCTCCTCTGGAAACACCATATATTTT.

This chain connects TRBV6-1 to TRBJ1-2; 8 positions agree with TRBD1. The CDR3 contains 17 residues. Germline values: CDR1 MNHNS, CDR2 SASEGT. V dropped 4 bases and J dropped 0; count of bases not matched to a gene: 10. CDR3 amino acids: CASSGWTGTSPNYGYTF. The CDR3 DNA reads as TGTGCCAGCAGTGGCTGGACAGGGACATCACCTAACTATGGCTACACCTTC.

This chain uses TRBV10-1 with TRBJ1-3, with D unresolved. Trimming removed 2 bases at V and 0 bases at J, with 5 bases between. CDR3 length: 14 amino acids. Germline CDR1 WNHNN, CDR2 SYGVQD (reference sequence). The CDR3 DNA reads TGCGCCAGCAGTGAGACGCGCTCTGGAAACACCATATATTTT. It is translated as CASSETRSGNTIYF.

This clone turned up a few times. The chain employs TRBV19 and TRBJ2-5; 12 bases agree with TRBD2. Per the germline V gene, CDR1 is LNHDA and CDR2 is SQIVND (reference sequence). V gave up 10 bases and J gave up 4 bases; unmatched junction bases: 7. This CDR3 contains 14 residues. The CDR3 loop reads CATTPTSGGETQYF. As DNA, the CDR3 is TGTGCCACTACCCCGACTAGCGGGGGAGAGACCCAGTACTTC.

V usage is TRBV2 and J usage is TRBJ2-5, with a possible D match to TRBD1 (6 bases). V was trimmed by 6 bases and J by 2 bases, leaving 16 bases between them. CDR1 and CDR2 (germline): SNHLY, FYNNEI. CDR3 length: 15 residues. The CDR3 protein is CASSANNRVQETQYF. CDR3 DNA sequence: TGTGCCAGCAGCGCTAATAACAGGGTTCAAGAGACCCAGTACTTC. The variable domain in full, completed from reference TRBV2 and TRBJ2-5, reads EPEVTQTPSHQVTQMGQEVILRCVPISNHLYFYWYRQILGQKVEFLVSFYNNEISEKSEIFDDQFSVERPDGSNFTLKIRSTKLEDSAMYFCASSANNRVQETQYFGPGTRLLVL.

The gene calls are TRBV5-6 and TRBJ1-2; 9 bases map to TRBD1. This CDR3 comprises 14 residues. The germline V gene encodes CDR1 SGHDT and CDR2 YYEEEE. The J segment lost 4 bases and the V segment lost 4 bases, leaving 5 bases of the junction unmatched. The CDR3 DNA is TGTGCCAGCAGCCAACAGGGGGCGGGCTATGGCTACACCTTC. Translation gives CASSQQGAGYGYTF.

This chain links TRBV5-6 with TRBJ1-2; D gene uncertain. V was shortened by 4 bases and J by 5 bases, with 18 bases between the two germline ends. Germline V gene sequence: CDR1 SGHDT, CDR2 YYEEEE. This CDR3 has 15 residues. CDR3 DNA: TGTGCCAGCAGCCCCCCCCCGCTTGCTATTTATGGCTACACCTTC. The encoded protein is CASSPPPLAIYGYTF.

The V call is TRBV28, the J call TRBJ1-3, with unresolved D. The CDR3 length is 18 residues. Per germline, CDR1 MDHEN and CDR2 SYDVKM. Deletions cut 6 bases from V and 3 bases from J, with 24 bases between. The CDR3 sequence is CASSLGGGYDGHGNTIYF. CDR3 nucleotides: TGTGCCAGCAGCTTAGGAGGAGGGTACGACGGCCATGGAAACACCATATATTTT.

This clone was seen a single time. The V call is TRBV7-8, the J call TRBJ2-7; 9 bases fit TRBD1. From germline, CDR1 is SGHVS and CDR2 FQNEAQ. The V segment lost 1 base and the J segment 1 base; nucleotides outside the gene matches: 5. This CDR3 has 16 amino acids. The CDR3 bases are TGTGCCAGCAGCTTAGGCAACAGGGGGCTTTCCTACGAGCAGTACTTC. This sequence encodes CASSLGNRGLSYEQYF.

The V gene is TRBV10-3, the J gene TRBJ2-7; tentatively, D is TRBD2 (5 bases). Trimming pared 5 bases from V and 1 base from J, leaving 12 bases between. Germline CDR1 is ENHRY and CDR2 is SYGVKD. The CDR3 runs 14 residues. The CDR3 loop reads CAISREDSSYEQYF. The CDR3 DNA sequence: TGTGCCATCAGTAGAGAGGACTCATCCTACGAGCAGTACTTC.

This clone turned up a few times. This chain links TRBV7-3 with TRBJ2-1; 8 nucleotides match TRBD2. This CDR3 comprises 14 residues. In germline, CDR1 is SGHTA, CDR2 FQGTGA. Losses at the gene ends were 3 bases for V and 7 bases for J; bases not matched to a gene: 5. CDR3 nucleotide sequence: TGTGCCAGCAGCTTGTCAGGGACTAGTAATGAGCAGTTCTTC. This translates into CASSLSGTSNEQFF.

This clone was counted only a few times. The genes are TRBV6-5 and TRBJ1-4, with TRBD1 matching over 12 bases. Per the germline V gene, CDR1 is MNHEY and CDR2 is SVGAGI. The CDR3 loop spans 16 amino acids. Germline trimming cut 3 bases from V and 9 bases from J; bases unmatched to any gene: 8. The CDR3: CASSYQSGTGGQKLFF. CDR3 nucleotide sequence: TGTGCCAGCAGTTATCAGTCGGGGACAGGGGGCCAAAAACTGTTTTTT.

The chain couples TRBV13 to TRBJ2-7; 8 bases align to TRBD2. V lost 2 bases and J lost 0; bases outside the gene matches: 12. Germline CDR1 and CDR2: PRHDT and FYEKMQ (reference sequence). The CDR3 is 18 amino acids. CDR3 bases: TGTGCCAGCAGCTTATACTGGCGGGAGGACGCTAGCTCCTACGAGCAGTACTTC. It codes for CASSLYWREDASSYEQYF.

The chain employs TRBV29-1 and TRBJ1-1; maybe TRBD1 (6 bases). Germline V gene lookup returns CDR1 SQVTM and CDR2 ANQGSEA. V lost 8 bases and J 3 bases, leaving 13 bases between the germline ends. The CDR3 sequence is 12 residues long. CDR3 coding DNA: TGCAGCCCTACAGGGTTAGACACTGAAGCTTTCTTT. Translated: CSPTGLDTEAFF.

This clone was observed a single time. The V gene is TRBV11-3, the J gene TRBJ2-1; a possible D gene is TRBD1 (5 bases). The CDR3 consists of 14 residues. V shed 5 bases and J shed 6 bases, with 14 bases lying between them. CDR1 is SGHNT and CDR2 is YENEEA in the germline V gene. The CDR3 DNA follows: TGTGCCAGCAGCCATCTAACAGGTGCCAATGAGCAGTTCTTC. Its translation is CASSHLTGANEQFF.

V usage is TRBV9 and J usage is TRBJ1-1; weak D call: TRBD1 (5 bases). This CDR3 comprises 14 residues. Germline-derived CDR1 and CDR2 are SGDLS and YYNGEE. V lost 1 base and J lost 3, with 10 bases in between. This chain's CDR3 is CASSVNTGDTEAFF. The CDR3 nucleotides are TGTGCCAGCAGCGTAAATACAGGAGACACTGAAGCTTTCTTT.